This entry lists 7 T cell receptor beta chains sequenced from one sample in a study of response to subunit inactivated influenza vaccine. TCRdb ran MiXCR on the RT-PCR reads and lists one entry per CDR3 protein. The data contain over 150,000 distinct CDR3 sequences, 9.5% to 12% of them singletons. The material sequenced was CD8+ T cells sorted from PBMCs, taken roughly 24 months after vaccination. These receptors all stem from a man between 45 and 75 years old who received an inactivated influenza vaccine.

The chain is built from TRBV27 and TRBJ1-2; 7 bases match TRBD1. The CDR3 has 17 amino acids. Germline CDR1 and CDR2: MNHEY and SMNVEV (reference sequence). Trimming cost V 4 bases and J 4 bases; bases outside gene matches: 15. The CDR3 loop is CASSWSRDRAFLYGYTF. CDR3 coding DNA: TGTGCCAGCAGTTGGTCCCGCGACAGGGCTTTCCTCTATGGCTACACCTTC.

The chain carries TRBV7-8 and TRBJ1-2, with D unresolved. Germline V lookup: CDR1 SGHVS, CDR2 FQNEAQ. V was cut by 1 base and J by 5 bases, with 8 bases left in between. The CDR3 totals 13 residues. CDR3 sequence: CASSLVPGYGYTF. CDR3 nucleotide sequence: TGTGCCAGCAGCTTAGTACCCGGGTATGGCTACACCTTC.

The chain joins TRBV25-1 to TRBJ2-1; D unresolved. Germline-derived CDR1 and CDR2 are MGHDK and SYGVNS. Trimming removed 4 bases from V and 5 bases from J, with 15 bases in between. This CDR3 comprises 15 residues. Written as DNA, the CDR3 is TGTGCCAGCAGTGTTGTTCTCCTGGACCACAATGAGCAGTTCTTC. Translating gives CASSVVLLDHNEQFF.

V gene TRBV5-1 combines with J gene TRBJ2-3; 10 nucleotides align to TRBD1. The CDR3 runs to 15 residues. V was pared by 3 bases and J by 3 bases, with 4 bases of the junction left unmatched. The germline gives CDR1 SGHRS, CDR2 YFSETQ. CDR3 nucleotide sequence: TGCGCCAGCAGCTGGGGGACAGGGGAGACAGATACGCAGTATTTT. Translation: CASSWGTGETDTQYF.

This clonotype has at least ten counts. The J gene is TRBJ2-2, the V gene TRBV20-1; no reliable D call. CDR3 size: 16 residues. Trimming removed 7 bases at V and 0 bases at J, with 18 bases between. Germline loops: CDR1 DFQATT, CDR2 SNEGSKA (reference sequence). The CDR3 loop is CSVISPLHTNTGELFF. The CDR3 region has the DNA TGCAGTGTCATATCGCCCCTACATACGAACACCGGGGAGCTGTTTTTT.

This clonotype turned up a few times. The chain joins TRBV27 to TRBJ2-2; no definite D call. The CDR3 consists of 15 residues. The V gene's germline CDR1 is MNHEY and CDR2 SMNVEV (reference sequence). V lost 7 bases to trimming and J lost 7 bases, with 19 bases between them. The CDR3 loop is CASTIGLPLGGELFF. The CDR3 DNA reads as TGTGCCAGCACTATCGGGCTCCCCCTTGGCGGGGAGCTGTTTTTT.

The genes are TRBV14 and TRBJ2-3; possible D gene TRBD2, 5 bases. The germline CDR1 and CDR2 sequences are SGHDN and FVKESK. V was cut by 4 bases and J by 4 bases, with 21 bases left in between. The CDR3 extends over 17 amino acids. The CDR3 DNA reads TGTGCCAGCAGCCGAGGAGGTGGAGACTTTTCCTCAGATACGCAGTATTTT. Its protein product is CASSRGGGDFSSDTQYF.